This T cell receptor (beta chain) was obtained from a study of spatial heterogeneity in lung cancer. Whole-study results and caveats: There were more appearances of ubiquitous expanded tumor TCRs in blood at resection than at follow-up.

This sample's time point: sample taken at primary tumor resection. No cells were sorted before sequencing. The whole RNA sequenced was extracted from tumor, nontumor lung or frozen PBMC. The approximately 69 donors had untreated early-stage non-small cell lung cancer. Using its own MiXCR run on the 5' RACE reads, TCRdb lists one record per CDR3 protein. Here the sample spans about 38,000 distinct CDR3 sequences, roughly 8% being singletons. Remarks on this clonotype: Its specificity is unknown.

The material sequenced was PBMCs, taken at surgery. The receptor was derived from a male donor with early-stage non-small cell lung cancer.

The CDR3 DNA reads TGTGCCAGCAGTTTTAGGGGGACCAAACCCGGGGAGCTGTTTTTT. The encoded protein is CASSFRGTKPGELFF. The V call is TRBV27, the J call TRBJ2-2; D might be TRBD1 (6 bases). V lost 3 bases and J 6 bases, leaving 14 bases between the germline ends. Per the germline V gene, CDR1 is MNHEY and CDR2 is SMNVEV (reference sequence). The CDR3 consists of 15 residues.